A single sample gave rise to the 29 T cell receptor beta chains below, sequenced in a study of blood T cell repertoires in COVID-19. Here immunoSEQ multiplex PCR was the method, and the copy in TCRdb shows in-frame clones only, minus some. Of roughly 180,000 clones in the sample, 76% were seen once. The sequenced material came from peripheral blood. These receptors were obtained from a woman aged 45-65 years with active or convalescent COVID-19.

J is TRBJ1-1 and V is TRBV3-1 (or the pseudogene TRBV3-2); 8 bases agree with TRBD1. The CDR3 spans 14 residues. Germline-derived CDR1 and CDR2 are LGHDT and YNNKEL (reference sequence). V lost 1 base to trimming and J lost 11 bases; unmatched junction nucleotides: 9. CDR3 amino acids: CASSQGGQGGKAFF. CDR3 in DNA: TGTGCCAGCAGCCAAGGAGGACAGGGTGGTAAGGCTTTCTTT.

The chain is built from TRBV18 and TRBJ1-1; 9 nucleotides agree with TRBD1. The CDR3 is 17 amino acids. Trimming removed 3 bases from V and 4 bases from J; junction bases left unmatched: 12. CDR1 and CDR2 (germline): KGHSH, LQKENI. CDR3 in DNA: TGTGCCAGCTCACCCCCTCCGTACAGGGGGCAGGGCACTGAAGCTTTCTTT. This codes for CASSPPPYRGQGTEAFF.

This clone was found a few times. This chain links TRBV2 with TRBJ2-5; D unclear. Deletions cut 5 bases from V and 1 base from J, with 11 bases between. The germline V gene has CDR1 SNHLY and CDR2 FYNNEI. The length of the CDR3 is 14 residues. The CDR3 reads CASSKQVAQETQYF. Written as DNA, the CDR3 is TGTGCCAGCAGTAAGCAGGTTGCCCAAGAGACCCAGTACTTC. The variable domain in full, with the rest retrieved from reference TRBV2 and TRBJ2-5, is EPEVTQTPSHQVTQMGQEVILRCVPISNHLYFYWYRQILGQKVEFLVSFYNNEISEKSEIFDDQFSVERPDGSNFTLKIRSTKLEDSAMYFCASSKQVAQETQYFGPGTRLLVL.

The CDR3 nucleotides read TGTGCCAGCAGTTTCATGAACACTGAAGCTTTCTTT. As protein: CASSFMNTEAFF. The chain has TRBV12-3 or TRBV12-4 and TRBJ1-1; unclear D gene. V lost 3 bases to trimming and J lost 0 bases, with 2 bases between them. The CDR3 spans 12 residues.

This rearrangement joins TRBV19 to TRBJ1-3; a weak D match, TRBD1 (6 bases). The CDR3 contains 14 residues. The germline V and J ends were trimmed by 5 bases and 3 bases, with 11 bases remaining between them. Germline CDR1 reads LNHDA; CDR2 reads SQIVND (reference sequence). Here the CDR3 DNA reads TGTGCCAGTAGTGCGGACAGATATGGAAACACCATATATTTT. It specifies CASSADRYGNTIYF.

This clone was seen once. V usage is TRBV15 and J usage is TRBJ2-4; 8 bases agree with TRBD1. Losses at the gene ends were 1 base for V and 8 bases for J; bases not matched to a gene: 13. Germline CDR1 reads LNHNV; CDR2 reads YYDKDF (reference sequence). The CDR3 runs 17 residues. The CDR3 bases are TGTGCCACCAGCAGAGCCTTCGGACAGGGAGAGGGGGACATTCAGTACTTC. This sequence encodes CATSRAFGQGEGDIQYF.

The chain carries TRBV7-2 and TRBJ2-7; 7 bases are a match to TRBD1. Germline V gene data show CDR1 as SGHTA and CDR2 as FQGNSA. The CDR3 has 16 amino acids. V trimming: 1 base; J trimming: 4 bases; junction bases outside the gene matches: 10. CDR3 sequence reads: CASSLEGAGGLYEQYF. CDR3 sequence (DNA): TGTGCCAGCAGCTTAGAAGGGGCAGGGGGTTTATACGAGCAGTACTTC.

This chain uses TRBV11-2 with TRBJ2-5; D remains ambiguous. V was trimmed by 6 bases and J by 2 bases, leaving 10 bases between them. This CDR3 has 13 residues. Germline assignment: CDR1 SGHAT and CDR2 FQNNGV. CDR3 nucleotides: TGTGCCAGCAGTTCGACACGTCAAGAGACCCAGTACTTC. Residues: CASSSTRQETQYF.

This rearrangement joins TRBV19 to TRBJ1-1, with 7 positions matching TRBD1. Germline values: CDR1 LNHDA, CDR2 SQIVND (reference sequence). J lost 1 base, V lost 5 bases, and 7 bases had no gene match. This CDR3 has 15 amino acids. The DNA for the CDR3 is TGTGCCAGTAGTCCTCAGGGGGTAAGGAACACTGAAGCTTTCTTT. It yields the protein CASSPQGVRNTEAFF.

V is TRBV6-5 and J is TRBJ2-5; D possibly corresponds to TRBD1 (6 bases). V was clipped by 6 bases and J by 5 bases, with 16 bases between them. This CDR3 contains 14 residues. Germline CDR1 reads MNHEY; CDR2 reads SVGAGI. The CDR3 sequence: CASRLGQSAETQYF. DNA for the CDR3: TGTGCCAGCAGGCTTGGACAGTCGGCTGAGACCCAGTACTTC.

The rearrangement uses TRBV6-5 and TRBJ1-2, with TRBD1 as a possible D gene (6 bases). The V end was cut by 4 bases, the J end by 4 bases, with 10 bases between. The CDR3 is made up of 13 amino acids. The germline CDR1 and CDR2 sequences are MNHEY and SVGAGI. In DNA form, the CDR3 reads TGTGCCAGCAGTTCGGACAGATCCTATGGCTACACCTTC. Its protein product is CASSSDRSYGYTF.

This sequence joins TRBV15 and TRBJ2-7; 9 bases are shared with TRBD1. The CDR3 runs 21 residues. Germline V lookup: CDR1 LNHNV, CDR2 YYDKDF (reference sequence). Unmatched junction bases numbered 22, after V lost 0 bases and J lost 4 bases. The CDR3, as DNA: TGTGCCACCAGCAGAGATGATTTAATGACGAGCCGGACAGGGGAACTTTACGAGCAGTACTTC. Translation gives CATSRDDLMTSRTGELYEQYF.

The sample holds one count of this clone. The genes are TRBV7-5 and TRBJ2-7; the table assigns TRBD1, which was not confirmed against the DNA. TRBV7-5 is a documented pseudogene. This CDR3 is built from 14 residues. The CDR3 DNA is TGTGTCCGATCTGGAAAGGCAGGGGTCGACGAGCAGTACTTC. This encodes CVRSGKAGVDEQYF.

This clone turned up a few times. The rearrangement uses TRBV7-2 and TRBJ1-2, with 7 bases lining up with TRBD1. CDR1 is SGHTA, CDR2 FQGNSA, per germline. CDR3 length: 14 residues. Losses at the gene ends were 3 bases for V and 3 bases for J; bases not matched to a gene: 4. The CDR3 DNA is TGTGCCAGCAGCTTCTATACAGGGGACTATGGCTACACCTTC. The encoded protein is CASSFYTGDYGYTF.

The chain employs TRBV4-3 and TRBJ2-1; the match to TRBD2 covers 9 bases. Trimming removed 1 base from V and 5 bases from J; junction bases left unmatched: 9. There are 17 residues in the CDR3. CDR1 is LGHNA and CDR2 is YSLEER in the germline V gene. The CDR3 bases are TGCGCCAGCAGCCAAGTGGGCGGGGGGGAGTCAAACAATGAGCAGTTCTTC. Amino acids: CASSQVGGGESNNEQFF.

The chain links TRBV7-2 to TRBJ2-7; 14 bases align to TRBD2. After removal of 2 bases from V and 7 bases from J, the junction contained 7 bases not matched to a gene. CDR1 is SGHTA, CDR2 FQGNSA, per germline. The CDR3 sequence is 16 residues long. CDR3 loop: CASSLWATSGGGEQYF. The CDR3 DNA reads TGTGCCAGCAGCTTATGGGCGACTAGCGGGGGGGGAGAGCAGTACTTC.

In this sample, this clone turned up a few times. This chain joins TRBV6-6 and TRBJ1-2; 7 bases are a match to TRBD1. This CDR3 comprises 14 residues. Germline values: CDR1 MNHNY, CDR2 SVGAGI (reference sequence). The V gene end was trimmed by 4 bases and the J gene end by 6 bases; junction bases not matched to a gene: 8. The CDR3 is CASSSTGTENGYTF. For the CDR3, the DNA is TGTGCCAGCAGTTCGACCGGGACAGAAAATGGCTACACCTTC.

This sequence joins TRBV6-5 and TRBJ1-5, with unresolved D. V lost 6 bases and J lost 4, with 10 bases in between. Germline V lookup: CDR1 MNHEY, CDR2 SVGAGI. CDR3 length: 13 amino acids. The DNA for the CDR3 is TGTGCCAGCAGGATGGAGGGTAATCAGCCCCAGCATTTT. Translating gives CASRMEGNQPQHF.

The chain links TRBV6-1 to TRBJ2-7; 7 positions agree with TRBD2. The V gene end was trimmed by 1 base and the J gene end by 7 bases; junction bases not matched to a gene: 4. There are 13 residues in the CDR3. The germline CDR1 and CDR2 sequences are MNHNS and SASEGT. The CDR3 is CASSEGGGWEQYF. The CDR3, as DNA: TGTGCCAGCAGTGAAGGGGGGGGTTGGGAGCAGTACTTC.

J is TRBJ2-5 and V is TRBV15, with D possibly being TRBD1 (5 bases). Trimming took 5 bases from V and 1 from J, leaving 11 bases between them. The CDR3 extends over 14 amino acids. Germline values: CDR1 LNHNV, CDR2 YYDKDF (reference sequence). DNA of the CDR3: TGTGCCACCAGCCTCGACAGTCGCCAAGAGACCCAGTACTTC. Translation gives CATSLDSRQETQYF.

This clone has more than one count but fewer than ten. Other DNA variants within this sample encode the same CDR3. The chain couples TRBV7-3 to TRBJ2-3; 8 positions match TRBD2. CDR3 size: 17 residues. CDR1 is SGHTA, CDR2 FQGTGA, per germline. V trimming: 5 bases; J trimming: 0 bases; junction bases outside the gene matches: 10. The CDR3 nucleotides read TGTGCCAGCAGCGCGGGCGGGGGGAGTTCTAGCACAGATACGCAGTATTTT. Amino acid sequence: CASSAGGGSSSTDTQYF.

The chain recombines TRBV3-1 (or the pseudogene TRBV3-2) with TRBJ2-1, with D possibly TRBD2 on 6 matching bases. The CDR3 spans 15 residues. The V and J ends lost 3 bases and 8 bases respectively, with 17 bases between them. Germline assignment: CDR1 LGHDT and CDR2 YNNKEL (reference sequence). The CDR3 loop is CASSQRLVVGDEQFF. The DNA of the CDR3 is TGTGCCAGCAGCCAGAGACTAGTCGTAGGGGATGAGCAGTTCTTC.

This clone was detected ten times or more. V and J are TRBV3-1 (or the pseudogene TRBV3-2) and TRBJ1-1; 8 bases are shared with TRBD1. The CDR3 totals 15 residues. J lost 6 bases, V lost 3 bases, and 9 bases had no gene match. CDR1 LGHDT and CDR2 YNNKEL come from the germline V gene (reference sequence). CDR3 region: CASSHRQGQGPEAFF. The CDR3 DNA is TGTGCCAGCAGCCATAGACAGGGGCAAGGACCTGAAGCTTTCTTT.

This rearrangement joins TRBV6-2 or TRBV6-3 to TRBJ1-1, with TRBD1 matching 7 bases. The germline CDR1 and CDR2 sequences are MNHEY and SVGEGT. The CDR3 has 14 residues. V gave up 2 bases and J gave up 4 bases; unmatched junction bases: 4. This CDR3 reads CASSYGTVFTEAFF. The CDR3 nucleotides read TGTGCCAGCAGTTACGGGACAGTCTTCACTGAAGCTTTCTTT.

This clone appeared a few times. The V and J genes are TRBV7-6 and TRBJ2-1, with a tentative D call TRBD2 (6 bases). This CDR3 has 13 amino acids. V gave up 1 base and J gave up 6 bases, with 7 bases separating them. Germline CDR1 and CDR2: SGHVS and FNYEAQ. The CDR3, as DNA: TGTGCCAGCAGCTTAGTGGGAGGCAATGAGCAGTTCTTC. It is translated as CASSLVGGNEQFF.

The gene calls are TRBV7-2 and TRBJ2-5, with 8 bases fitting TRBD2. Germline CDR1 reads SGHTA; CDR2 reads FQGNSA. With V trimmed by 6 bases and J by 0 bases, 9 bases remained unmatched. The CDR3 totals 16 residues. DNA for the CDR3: TGTGCCAGCAGTCCCACTCGCGGGGGGTACCAAGAGACCCAGTACTTC. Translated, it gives CASSPTRGGYQETQYF. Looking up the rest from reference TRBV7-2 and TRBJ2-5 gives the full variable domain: GAGVSQSPSNKVTEKGKDVELRCDPISGHTALYWYRQSLGQGLEFLIYFQGNSAPDKSGLPSDRFSAERTGGSVSTLTIQRTQQEDSAVYLCASSPTRGGYQETQYFGPGTRLLVL.

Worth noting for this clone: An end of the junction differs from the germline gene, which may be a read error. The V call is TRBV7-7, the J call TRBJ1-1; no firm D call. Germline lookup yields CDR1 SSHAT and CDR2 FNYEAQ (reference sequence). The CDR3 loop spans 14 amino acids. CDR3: CASSPYRGSGEAFF. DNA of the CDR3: TGTGCTAGCAGCCCCTATCGAGGGAGTGGTGAAGCTTTCTTT.

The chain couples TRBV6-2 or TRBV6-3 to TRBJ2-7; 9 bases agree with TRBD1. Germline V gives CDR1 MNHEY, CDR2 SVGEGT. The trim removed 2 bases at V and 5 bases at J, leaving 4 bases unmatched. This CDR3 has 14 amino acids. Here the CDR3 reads CASSYGTGRNEQYF. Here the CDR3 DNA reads TGTGCCAGCAGTTACGGGACAGGGAGAAACGAGCAGTACTTC.

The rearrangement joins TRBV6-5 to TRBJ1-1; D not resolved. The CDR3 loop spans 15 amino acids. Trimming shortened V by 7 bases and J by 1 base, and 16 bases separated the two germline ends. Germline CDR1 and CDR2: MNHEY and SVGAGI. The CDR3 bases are TGTGCCAGCAAACCCCCTATAGGAGGGAACACTGAAGCTTTCTTT. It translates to CASKPPIGGNTEAFF.